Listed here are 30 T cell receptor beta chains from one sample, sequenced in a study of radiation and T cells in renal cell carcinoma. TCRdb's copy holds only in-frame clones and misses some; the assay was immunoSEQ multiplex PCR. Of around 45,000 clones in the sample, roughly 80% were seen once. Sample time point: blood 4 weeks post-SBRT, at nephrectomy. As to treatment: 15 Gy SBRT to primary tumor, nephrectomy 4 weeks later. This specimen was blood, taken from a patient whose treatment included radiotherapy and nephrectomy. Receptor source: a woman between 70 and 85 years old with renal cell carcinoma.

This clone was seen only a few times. CDR3 amino acids: CASSVGQGTDTQYF. Written as DNA, the CDR3 is TGTGCCAGCAGTGTGGGACAGGGGACAGATACGCAGTATTTT. The chain recombines TRBV2 with TRBJ2-3, with 10 bases lining up with TRBD1. With V trimmed by 4 bases and J by 3 bases, 1 base remained unmatched. CDR1 and CDR2 from the germline V gene are SNHLY and FYNNEI. The CDR3 consists of 14 residues.

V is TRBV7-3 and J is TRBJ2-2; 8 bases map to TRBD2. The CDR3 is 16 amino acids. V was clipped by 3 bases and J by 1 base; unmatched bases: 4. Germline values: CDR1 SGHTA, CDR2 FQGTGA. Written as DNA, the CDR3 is TGTGCCAGCAGCTTTTTCACTAGCGGGAACACCGGGGAGCTGTTTTTT. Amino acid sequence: CASSFFTSGNTGELFF.

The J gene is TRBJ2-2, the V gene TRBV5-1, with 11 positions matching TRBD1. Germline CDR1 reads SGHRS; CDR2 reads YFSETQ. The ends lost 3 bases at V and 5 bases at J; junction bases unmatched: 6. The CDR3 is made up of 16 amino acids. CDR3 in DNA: TGCGCCAGCAGCTCAGGACAGGGGGCGAGGACCGGGGAGCTGTTTTTT. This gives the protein CASSSGQGARTGELFF. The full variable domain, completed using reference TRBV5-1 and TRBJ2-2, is KAGVTQTPRYLIKTRGQQVTLSCSPISGHRSVSWYQQTPGQGLQFLFEYFSETQRNKGNFPGRFSGRQFSNSRSEMNVSTLELGDSALYLCASSSGQGARTGELFFGEGSRLTVL.

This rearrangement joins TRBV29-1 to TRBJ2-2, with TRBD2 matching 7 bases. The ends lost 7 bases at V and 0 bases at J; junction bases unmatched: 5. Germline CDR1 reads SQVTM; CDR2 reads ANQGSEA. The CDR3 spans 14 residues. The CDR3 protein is CSARGGANTGELFF. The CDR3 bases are TGCAGCGCTCGGGGAGGGGCGAACACCGGGGAGCTGTTTTTT.

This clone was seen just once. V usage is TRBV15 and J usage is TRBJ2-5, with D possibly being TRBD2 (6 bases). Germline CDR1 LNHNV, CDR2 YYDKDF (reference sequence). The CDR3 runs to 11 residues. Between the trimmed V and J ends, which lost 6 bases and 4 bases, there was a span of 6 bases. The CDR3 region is CATRGGETQYF. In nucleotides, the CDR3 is TGTGCCACCAGGGGGGGAGAGACCCAGTACTTC.

CDR3 nucleotide sequence: TGTGCCAGCAGTGCATCCATCGTCGGACGCTCGAACACCGGGGAGCTGTTTTTT. Protein product: CASSASIVGRSNTGELFF. The chain combines TRBV6-1 with TRBJ2-2, with D unclear. V was trimmed by 4 bases and J by 0 bases, leaving 18 bases between them. This CDR3 contains 18 residues. The V gene's germline CDR1 is MNHNS and CDR2 SASEGT.

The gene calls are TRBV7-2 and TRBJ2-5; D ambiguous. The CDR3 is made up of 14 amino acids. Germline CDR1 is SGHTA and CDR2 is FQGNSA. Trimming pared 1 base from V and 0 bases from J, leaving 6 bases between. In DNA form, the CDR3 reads TGTGCCAGCAGCTTAGGCCAGCACCAAGAGACCCAGTACTTC. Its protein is CASSLGQHQETQYF.

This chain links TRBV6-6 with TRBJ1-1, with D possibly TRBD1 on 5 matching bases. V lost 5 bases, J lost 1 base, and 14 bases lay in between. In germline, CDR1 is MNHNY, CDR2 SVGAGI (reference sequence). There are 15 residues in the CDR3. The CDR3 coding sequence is TGTGCCAGCAGTCAGGGACGGCTAAAGAACACTGAAGCTTTCTTT. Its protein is CASSQGRLKNTEAFF.

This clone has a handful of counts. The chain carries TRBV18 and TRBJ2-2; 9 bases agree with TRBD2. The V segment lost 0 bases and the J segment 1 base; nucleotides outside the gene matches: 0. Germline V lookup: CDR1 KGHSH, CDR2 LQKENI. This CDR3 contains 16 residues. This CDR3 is CASSPPSGGNTGELFF. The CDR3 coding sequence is TGTGCCAGCTCACCACCTAGCGGGGGGAACACCGGGGAGCTGTTTTTT.

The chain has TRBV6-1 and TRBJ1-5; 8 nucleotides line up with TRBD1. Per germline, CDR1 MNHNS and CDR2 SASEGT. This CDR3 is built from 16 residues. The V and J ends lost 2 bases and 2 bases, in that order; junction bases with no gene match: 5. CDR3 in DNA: TGTGCCAGCAGTGAAACCAGGGGGCAGGGCAATCAGCCCCAGCATTTT. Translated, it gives CASSETRGQGNQPQHF.

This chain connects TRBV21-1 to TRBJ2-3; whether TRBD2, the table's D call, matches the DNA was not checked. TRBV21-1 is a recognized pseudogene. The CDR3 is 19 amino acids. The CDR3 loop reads CASSKVASGCYVSTDTQYF. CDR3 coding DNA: TGTGCCAGCAGCAAAGTCGCTAGCGGGTGTTATGTGAGCACAGATACGCAGTATTTT.

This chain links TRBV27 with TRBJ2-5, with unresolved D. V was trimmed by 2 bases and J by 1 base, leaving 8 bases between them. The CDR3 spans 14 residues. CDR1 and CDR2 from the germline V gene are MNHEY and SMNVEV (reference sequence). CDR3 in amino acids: CASSLGQSQETQYF. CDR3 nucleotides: TGTGCCAGCAGTTTAGGTCAGTCCCAAGAGACCCAGTACTTC.

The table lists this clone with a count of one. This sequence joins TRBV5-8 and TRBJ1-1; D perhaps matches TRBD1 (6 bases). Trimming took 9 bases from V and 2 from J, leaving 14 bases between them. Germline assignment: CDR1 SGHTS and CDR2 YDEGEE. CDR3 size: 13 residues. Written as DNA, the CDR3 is TGTGCCACCGGGGGGCAGGCTAACACTGAAGCTTTCTTT. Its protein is CATGGQANTEAFF.

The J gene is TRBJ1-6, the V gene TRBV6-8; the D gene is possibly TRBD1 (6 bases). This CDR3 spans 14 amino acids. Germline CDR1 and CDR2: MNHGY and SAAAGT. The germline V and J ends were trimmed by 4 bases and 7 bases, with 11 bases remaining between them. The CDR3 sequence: CASSWGHVNSPLHF. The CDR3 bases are TGTGCCAGCAGTTGGGGACATGTGAATTCACCCCTCCACTTT.

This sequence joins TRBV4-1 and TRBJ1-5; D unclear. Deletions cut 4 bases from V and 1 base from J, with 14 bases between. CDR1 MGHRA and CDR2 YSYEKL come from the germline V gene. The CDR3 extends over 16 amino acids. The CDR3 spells CASSREPVGSNQPQHF. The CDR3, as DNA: TGCGCCAGCAGCCGAGAACCAGTGGGCAGCAATCAGCCCCAGCATTTT.

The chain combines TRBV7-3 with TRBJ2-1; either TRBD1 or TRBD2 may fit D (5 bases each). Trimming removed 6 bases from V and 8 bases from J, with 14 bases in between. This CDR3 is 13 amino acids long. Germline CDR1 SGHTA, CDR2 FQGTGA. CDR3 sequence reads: CASSLGLGDEQFF. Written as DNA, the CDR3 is TGTGCCAGCAGTCTTGGACTGGGGGATGAGCAGTTCTTC.

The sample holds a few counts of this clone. CDR3 coding DNA: TGTGCCAGCAGGGTGGGAGGGGTCGGCTACACCTTC. This codes for CASRVGGVGYTF. The rearrangement joins TRBV2 to TRBJ1-2; tentative D call: TRBD1 (5 bases). The V gene lost 6 bases and the J gene lost 8 bases, with 13 bases spanning the gap. The CDR3 is 12 amino acids. Germline V gene lookup returns CDR1 SNHLY and CDR2 FYNNEI.

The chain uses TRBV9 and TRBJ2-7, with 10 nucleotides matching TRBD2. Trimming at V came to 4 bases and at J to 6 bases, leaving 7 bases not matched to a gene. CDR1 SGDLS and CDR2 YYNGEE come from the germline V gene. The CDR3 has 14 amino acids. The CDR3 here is CASSPLAGEGEQYF. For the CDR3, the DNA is TGTGCCAGCAGCCCCCTAGCGGGAGAGGGCGAGCAGTACTTC.

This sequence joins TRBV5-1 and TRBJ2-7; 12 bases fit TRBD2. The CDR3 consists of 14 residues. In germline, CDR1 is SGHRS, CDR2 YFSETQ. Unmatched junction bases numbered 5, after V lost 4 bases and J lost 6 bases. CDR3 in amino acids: CASSASGRAFEQYF. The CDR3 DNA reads TGCGCCAGCAGCGCTAGCGGGAGGGCCTTCGAGCAGTACTTC.

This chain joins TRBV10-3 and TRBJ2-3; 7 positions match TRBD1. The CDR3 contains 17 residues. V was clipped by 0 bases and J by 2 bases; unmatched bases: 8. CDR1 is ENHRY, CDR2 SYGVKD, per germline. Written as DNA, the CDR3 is TGTGCCATCAGTGAGTCGACCGGACAGGTCCCCACAGATACGCAGTATTTT. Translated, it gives CAISESTGQVPTDTQYF.

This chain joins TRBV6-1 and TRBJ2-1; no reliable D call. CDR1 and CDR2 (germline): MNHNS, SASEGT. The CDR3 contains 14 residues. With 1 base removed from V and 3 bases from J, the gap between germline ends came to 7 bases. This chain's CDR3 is CASSEEVSYNEQFF. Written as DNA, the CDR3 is TGTGCCAGCAGTGAAGAGGTCAGCTACAATGAGCAGTTCTTC.

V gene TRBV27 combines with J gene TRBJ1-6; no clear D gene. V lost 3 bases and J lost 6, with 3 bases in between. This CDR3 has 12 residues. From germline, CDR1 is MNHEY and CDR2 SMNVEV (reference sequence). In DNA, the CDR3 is TGTGCCAGCAGTTTTAGTAATTCACCCCTCCACTTT. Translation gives CASSFSNSPLHF.

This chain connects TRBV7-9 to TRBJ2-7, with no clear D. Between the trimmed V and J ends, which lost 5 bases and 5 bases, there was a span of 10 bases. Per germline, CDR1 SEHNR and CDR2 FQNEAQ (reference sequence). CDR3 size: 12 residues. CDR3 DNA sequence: TGTGCCAGCAGCCACTCACGGAACGAGCAGTACTTC. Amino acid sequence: CASSHSRNEQYF. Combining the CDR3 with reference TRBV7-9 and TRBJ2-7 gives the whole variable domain DTGVSQNPRHKITKRGQNVTFRCDPISEHNRLYWYRQTLGQGPEFLTYFQNEAQLEKSRLLSDRFSAERPKGSFSTLEIQRTEQGDSAMYLCASSHSRNEQYFGPGTRLTVT.

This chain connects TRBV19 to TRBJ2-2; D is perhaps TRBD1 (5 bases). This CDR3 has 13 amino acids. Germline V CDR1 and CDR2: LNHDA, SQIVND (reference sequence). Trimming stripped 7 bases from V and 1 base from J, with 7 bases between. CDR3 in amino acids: CASTGMNTGELFF. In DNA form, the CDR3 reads TGTGCCAGTACAGGGATGAACACCGGGGAGCTGTTTTTT.

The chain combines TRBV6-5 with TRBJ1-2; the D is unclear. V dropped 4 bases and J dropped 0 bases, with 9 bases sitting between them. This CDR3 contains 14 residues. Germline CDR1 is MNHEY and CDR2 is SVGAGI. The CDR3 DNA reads TGTGCCAGCAGTTCTCCGGGTACTAACTATGGCTACACCTTC. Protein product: CASSSPGTNYGYTF.

In DNA form, the CDR3 reads TGCGCCAGCAGCTTGATGGGCCAGGGGGCCCACGAGCAGTACTTC. As protein: CASSLMGQGAHEQYF. This chain links TRBV5-1 with TRBJ2-7; 8 positions agree with TRBD1. V lost 1 base to trimming and J lost 5 bases; unmatched junction nucleotides: 8. Looked up from germline, CDR1 is SGHRS and CDR2 is YFSETQ. There are 15 residues in the CDR3. Looking up the rest from reference TRBV5-1 and TRBJ2-7 gives the full variable domain: KAGVTQTPRYLIKTRGQQVTLSCSPISGHRSVSWYQQTPGQGLQFLFEYFSETQRNKGNFPGRFSGRQFSNSRSEMNVSTLELGDSALYLCASSLMGQGAHEQYFGPGTRLTVT.

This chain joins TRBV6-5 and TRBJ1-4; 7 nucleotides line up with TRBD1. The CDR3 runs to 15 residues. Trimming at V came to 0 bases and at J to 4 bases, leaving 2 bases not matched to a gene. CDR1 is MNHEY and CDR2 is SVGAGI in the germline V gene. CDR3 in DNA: TGTGCCAGCAGTTACTCGACAGGGAATAATGAAAAACTGTTTTTT. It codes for CASSYSTGNNEKLFF.

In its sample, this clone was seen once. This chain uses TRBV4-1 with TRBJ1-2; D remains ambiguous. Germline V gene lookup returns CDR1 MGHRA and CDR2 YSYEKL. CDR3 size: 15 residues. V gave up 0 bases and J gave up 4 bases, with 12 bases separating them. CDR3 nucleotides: TGCGCCAGCAGCCAAGAAGGGCAGTTCCTCTATGGCTACACCTTC. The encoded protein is CASSQEGQFLYGYTF.

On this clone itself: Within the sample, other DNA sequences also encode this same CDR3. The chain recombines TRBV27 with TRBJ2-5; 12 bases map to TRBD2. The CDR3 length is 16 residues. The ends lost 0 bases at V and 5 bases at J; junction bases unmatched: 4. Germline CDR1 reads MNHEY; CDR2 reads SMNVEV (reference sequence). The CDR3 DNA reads TGTGCCAGCAGTTTATCTCTAGCGGGAGGGCGGGAGACCCAGTACTTC. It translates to CASSLSLAGGRETQYF.

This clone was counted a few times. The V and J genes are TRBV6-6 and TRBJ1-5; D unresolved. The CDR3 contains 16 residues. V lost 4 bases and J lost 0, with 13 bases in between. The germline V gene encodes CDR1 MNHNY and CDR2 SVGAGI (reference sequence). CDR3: CASSFSLTGSNQPQHF. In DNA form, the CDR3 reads TGTGCCAGCAGTTTCTCTCTCACGGGTAGCAATCAGCCCCAGCATTTT.